These 24 T cell receptor beta chains originate from one sample sequenced in a study of CD8 T cells in Susac syndrome. After extraction with the RNeasy kit, roughly 0.45 to 1 ug of the RNA was reverse transcribed using random hexamers. TCRdb re-analysed the immunoSEQ multiplex PCR reads in MiXCR, keeping a single row per CDR3 protein. The table lists roughly 120,000 distinct CDR3 sequences, 94% of them singletons, with about 0.089% in the top ten. Input material: CD4+ T cells from PBMCs. These receptors came from a human donor in good health.

J is TRBJ2-2 and V is TRBV12-3 or TRBV12-4, with D uncertain. The CDR3 is 11 residues long. Trimming left V 6 bases short and J 4 bases short, with 3 bases between. The CDR3: CASRATGELFF. The CDR3 DNA reads as TGTGCCAGCAGGGCCACCGGGGAGCTGTTTTTT.

The chain couples TRBV7-2 to TRBJ2-3; possibly TRBD1 for D (6 bases). Germline CDR1 SGHTA, CDR2 FQGNSA. Trimming left V 1 base short and J 4 bases short, with 6 bases between. The CDR3 covers 13 residues. The CDR3 region has the DNA TGTGCCAGCAGCTTAGGACAGGCAGATACGCAGTATTTT. This codes for CASSLGQADTQYF.

CDR3 protein: CSATWQGKETQYF. The DNA of the CDR3 is TGCAGTGCCACCTGGCAGGGTAAAGAGACCCAGTACTTC. The rearrangement joins TRBV20-1 to TRBJ2-5, with D perhaps TRBD1 (5 bases). Germline V gene data show CDR1 as DFQATT and CDR2 as SNEGSKA (reference sequence). The germline V and J ends were trimmed by 6 bases and 3 bases, with 14 bases remaining between them. The length of the CDR3 is 13 residues.

This clonotype was recorded only once. The chain recombines TRBV30 with TRBJ2-1; 12 nucleotides align to TRBD2. The CDR3 sequence is 16 residues long. With V trimmed by 5 bases and J by 8 bases, 13 bases remained unmatched. Germline V lookup: CDR1 GTSNPN, CDR2 SVGIG (reference sequence). The CDR3 sequence: CAWGGRLAGARDEQFF. CDR3 in DNA: TGTGCCTGGGGGGGGAGACTAGCGGGAGCGAGAGATGAGCAGTTCTTC.

CDR3 DNA sequence: TGTGCCAGCAGCTCTGCTTCAGGGGATCATGAGCAGTTCTTC. Translation: CASSSASGDHEQFF. The chain carries TRBV7-9 and TRBJ2-1; the D gene is possibly TRBD1 (6 bases). Germline V gene sequence: CDR1 SEHNR, CDR2 FQNEAQ (reference sequence). The length of the CDR3 is 14 residues. Trimming left V 4 bases short and J 8 bases short, with 15 bases between.

The rearrangement links TRBV5-1 to TRBJ2-7; possibly TRBD1 or TRBD2 for D (5 bases each). The CDR3 totals 15 residues. Between the trimmed V and J ends, which lost 2 bases and 5 bases, there was a span of 17 bases. CDR1 and CDR2 (germline): SGHRS, YFSETQ. The CDR3 DNA reads as TGCGCCAGCAGCTTACAGAGGGGTATCGGGAACGAGCAGTACTTC. Translation: CASSLQRGIGNEQYF.

This clonotype appeared a single time. The chain carries TRBV5-1 and TRBJ1-1; D is undetermined. The germline V gene has CDR1 SGHRS and CDR2 YFSETQ. V gave up 2 bases and J gave up 2 bases, with 1 base separating them. This CDR3 contains 11 residues. The CDR3 DNA sequence: TGCGCCAGCAGCTTTAACACTGAAGCTTTCTTT. It is translated as CASSFNTEAFF.

The chain couples TRBV2 to TRBJ2-1; TRBD2 matches 8 bases. CDR1 SNHLY and CDR2 FYNNEI come from the germline V gene. CDR3 length: 15 amino acids. The ends lost 5 bases at V and 1 base at J; junction bases unmatched: 4. The CDR3 spells CASSPSGGSYNEQFF. The DNA for the CDR3 is TGTGCCAGCAGTCCCTCGGGGGGGTCCTACAATGAGCAGTTCTTC.

The chain joins TRBV4-2 to TRBJ1-2; 7 positions agree with TRBD1. V trimming: 1 base; J trimming: 4 bases; junction bases outside the gene matches: 6. The germline V gene has CDR1 LGHNA and CDR2 YNFKEQ. CDR3 length equals 15 residues. The CDR3 region is CASSQALGQSYGYTF. CDR3 sequence (DNA): TGTGCCAGCAGCCAAGCACTGGGACAGAGCTATGGCTACACCTTC.

The chain recombines TRBV6-2 or TRBV6-3 with TRBJ2-1; TRBD2 aligns across 12 bases. Germline V CDR1 and CDR2: MNHEY, SVGEGT. With 7 bases clipped from V and 6 bases from J, the junction kept 7 bases outside the gene matches. This CDR3 spans 15 amino acids. CDR3 region: CASNLAGGPRNEQFF. CDR3 nucleotides: TGTGCCAGCAATCTAGCGGGAGGGCCGCGCAATGAGCAGTTCTTC.

The genes are TRBV6-6 and TRBJ1-5; the match to TRBD1 covers 7 bases. Germline V gene sequence: CDR1 MNHNY, CDR2 SVGAGI (reference sequence). V was clipped by 2 bases and J by 0 bases; unmatched bases: 4. This CDR3 has 16 residues. CDR3 sequence: CASSYQGQTSNQPQHF. The CDR3 DNA reads TGTGCCAGCAGTTACCAGGGACAGACTAGCAATCAGCCCCAGCATTTT.

The rearrangement links TRBV23-1 to TRBJ2-1; 15 positions match TRBD2. TRBV23-1 is annotated as an ORF whose role is uncertain. V dropped 4 bases and J dropped 7; count of bases not matched to a gene: 14. The CDR3 runs to 19 residues. The DNA of the CDR3 is TGCGCCAGCAGTCTCCGGACTAGCGGGAGGGCCGAGGCGTCGAATGAGCAGTTCTTC. Its translation: CASSLRTSGRAEASNEQFF.

J is TRBJ2-3 and V is TRBV7-3; D gene uncertain. The CDR3 runs 12 residues. V was clipped by 1 base and J by 6 bases, with 5 bases between them. Germline V CDR1 and CDR2: SGHTA, FQGTGA. CDR3: CASSLIQDTQYF. The CDR3 DNA sequence: TGTGCCAGCAGCTTAATCCAGGATACGCAGTATTTT.

The J gene is TRBJ2-7, the V gene TRBV2; D could derive from TRBD1 or TRBD2 (5 bases each). CDR3 length equals 13 residues. V gave up 5 bases and J gave up 4 bases, with 12 bases separating them. Germline loops: CDR1 SNHLY, CDR2 FYNNEI. The chain's CDR3 is CASSLGREYEQYF. CDR3 DNA: TGTGCCAGCAGTCTGGGACGCGAATACGAGCAGTACTTC. Variable domain in full (rest from reference TRBV2 and TRBJ2-7): EPEVTQTPSHQVTQMGQEVILRCVPISNHLYFYWYRQILGQKVEFLVSFYNNEISEKSEIFDDQFSVERPDGSNFTLKIRSTKLEDSAMYFCASSLGREYEQYFGPGTRLTVT.

The V call is TRBV5-5, the J call TRBJ2-7; 7 bases line up with TRBD1. Germline values: CDR1 SGHKS, CDR2 YYEKEE (reference sequence). This CDR3 has 14 residues. Trimming cost V 3 bases and J 7 bases; bases outside gene matches: 10. The CDR3: CASSSAQGWGEQYF. In DNA, the CDR3 is TGTGCCAGCAGCTCGGCACAGGGGTGGGGGGAGCAGTACTTC.

The chain recombines TRBV20-1 with TRBJ1-1, with D possibly being TRBD1 (5 bases). The V gene's germline CDR1 is DFQATT and CDR2 SNEGSKA (reference sequence). Trimming removed 5 bases at V and 4 bases at J, with 14 bases between. The CDR3 is made up of 13 amino acids. The CDR3 spells CSASRDVSTEAFF. Here the CDR3 DNA reads TGCAGTGCTTCACGGGACGTCTCCACTGAAGCTTTCTTT.

The chain employs TRBV12-3 or TRBV12-4 and TRBJ2-5; D possibly corresponds to TRBD2 (6 bases). V was cut by 7 bases and J by 2 bases, with 11 bases left in between. The CDR3 has 13 residues. CDR3 nucleotide sequence: TGTGCCAGCAATCTCCGGGAGCAAGAGACCCAGTACTTC. Residues: CASNLREQETQYF.

This clonotype was found once. The CDR3 region is CASSQLGQPNEQFF. The CDR3 DNA sequence: TGTGCCAGCAGCCAACTGGGACAGCCGAATGAGCAGTTCTTC. This chain uses TRBV3-1 with TRBJ2-1, with TRBD1 matching 7 bases. In germline, CDR1 is LGHDT, CDR2 YNNKEL (reference sequence). Trimming took 2 bases from V and 7 from J; bases not matched to a gene: 5. The CDR3 has 14 amino acids.

The V call is TRBV12-3 or TRBV12-4, the J call TRBJ2-7; 9 bases line up with TRBD1. Germline trimming cut 5 bases from V and 3 bases from J; bases unmatched to any gene: 11. The CDR3 runs to 16 residues. The CDR3 nucleotides read TGTGCCAGCAGTGCCGGGACAGGGATTAAGGACTACGAGCAGTACTTC. It yields the protein CASSAGTGIKDYEQYF.

The rearrangement joins TRBV6-1 to TRBJ1-5, with 7 bases aligning to TRBD1. The length of the CDR3 is 15 residues. The junction had 3 bases not matched to a gene; V was cut back by 3 bases and J by 1 base. Germline V CDR1 and CDR2: MNHNS, SASEGT. CDR3 nucleotides: TGTGCCAGCAGTGAGACAGGGATCAGCAATCAGCCCCAGCATTTT. This encodes CASSETGISNQPQHF.

V usage is TRBV6-5 and J usage is TRBJ2-7; possible D gene TRBD1, 5 bases. The CDR3 has 14 residues. V was shortened by 2 bases and J by 4 bases, with 12 bases between the two germline ends. CDR1 and CDR2 (germline): MNHEY, SVGAGI. The CDR3 coding sequence is TGTGCCAGCAGTTACATCGGCAGGGATTACGAGCAGTACTTC. This translates into CASSYIGRDYEQYF.

The V and J genes are TRBV7-9 and TRBJ1-2, with unresolved D. The CDR3 has 14 amino acids. Trimming took off 5 bases at V and 4 bases at J, with 14 bases between the two ends. Germline assignment: CDR1 SEHNR and CDR2 FQNEAQ (reference sequence). CDR3 sequence: CASSPAGPTYGYTF. DNA for the CDR3: TGTGCCAGCAGCCCCGCCGGGCCTACCTATGGCTACACCTTC.

The chain recombines TRBV10-3 with TRBJ2-2; the D is unclear. V lost 0 bases, J lost 2 bases, and 10 bases lay in between. Germline V gene sequence: CDR1 ENHRY, CDR2 SYGVKD. The CDR3 is made up of 16 amino acids. This chain's CDR3 is CAISESARINTGELFF. In DNA form, the CDR3 reads TGTGCCATCAGTGAGTCGGCGCGGATAAACACCGGGGAGCTGTTTTTT.

This clonotype was seen only once. V gene TRBV3-1 combines with J gene TRBJ2-1; 8 nucleotides agree with TRBD1. V gave up 8 bases and J gave up 3 bases; unmatched junction bases: 6. The germline CDR1 and CDR2 sequences are LGHDT and YNNKEL (reference sequence). The CDR3 runs to 14 residues. The CDR3 here is CASGDRGNYNEQFF. CDR3 sequence (DNA): TGTGCCAGCGGCGACAGGGGCAACTACAATGAGCAGTTCTTC.